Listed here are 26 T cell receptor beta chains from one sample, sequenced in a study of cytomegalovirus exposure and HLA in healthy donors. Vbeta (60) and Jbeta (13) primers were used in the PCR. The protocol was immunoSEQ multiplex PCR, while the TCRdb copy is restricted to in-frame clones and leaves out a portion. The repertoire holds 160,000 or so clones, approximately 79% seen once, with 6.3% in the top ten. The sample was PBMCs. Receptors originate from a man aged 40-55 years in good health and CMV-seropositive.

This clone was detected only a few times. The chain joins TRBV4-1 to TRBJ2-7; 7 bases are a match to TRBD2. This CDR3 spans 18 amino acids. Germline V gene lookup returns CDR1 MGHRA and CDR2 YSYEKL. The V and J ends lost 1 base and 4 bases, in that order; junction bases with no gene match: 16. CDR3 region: CASSQADPWREFGYEQYF. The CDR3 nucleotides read TGCGCCAGCAGCCAAGCCGATCCTTGGCGGGAGTTCGGGTACGAGCAGTACTTC.

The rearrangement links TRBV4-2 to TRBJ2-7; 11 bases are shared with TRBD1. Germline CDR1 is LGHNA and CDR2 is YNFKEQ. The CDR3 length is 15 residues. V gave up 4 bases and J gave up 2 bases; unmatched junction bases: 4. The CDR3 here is CASSLPGQGAYEQYF. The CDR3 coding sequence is TGTGCCAGCAGCCTACCGGGACAGGGGGCCTACGAGCAGTACTTC.

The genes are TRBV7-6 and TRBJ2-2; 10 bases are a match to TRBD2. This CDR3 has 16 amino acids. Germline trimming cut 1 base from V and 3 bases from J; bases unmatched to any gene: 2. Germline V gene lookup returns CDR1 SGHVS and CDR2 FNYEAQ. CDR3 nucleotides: TGTGCCAGCAGCTTAGTGGGACTAGCGTACACCGGGGAGCTGTTTTTT. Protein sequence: CASSLVGLAYTGELFF. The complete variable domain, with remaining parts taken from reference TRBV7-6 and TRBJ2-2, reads GAGVSQSPRYKVTKRGQDVALRCDPISGHVSLYWYRQALGQGPEFLTYFNYEAQQDKSGLPNDRFSAERPEGSISTLTIQRTEQRDSAMYRCASSLVGLAYTGELFFGEGSRLTVL.

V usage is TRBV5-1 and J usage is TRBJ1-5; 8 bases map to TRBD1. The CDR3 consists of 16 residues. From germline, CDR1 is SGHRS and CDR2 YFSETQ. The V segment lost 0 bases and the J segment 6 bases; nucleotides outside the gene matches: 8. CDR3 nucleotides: TGCGCCAGCAGCTTGGAGGGCAGGGGGCAGGGTCAGCCCCAGCATTTT. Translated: CASSLEGRGQGQPQHF.

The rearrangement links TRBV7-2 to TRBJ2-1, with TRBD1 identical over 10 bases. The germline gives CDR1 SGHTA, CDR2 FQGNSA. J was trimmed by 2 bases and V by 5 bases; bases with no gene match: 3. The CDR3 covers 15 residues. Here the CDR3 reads CASSAGTGAYNEQFF. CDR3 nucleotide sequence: TGTGCCAGCAGCGCCGGGACAGGGGCCTACAATGAGCAGTTCTTC.

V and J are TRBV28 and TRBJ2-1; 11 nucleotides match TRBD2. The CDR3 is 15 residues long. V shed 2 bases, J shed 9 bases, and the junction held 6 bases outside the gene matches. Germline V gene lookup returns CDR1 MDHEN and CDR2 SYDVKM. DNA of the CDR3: TGTGCCAGCAGTTTAACTAGCGGGAGTGCTCGTGAGCAGTTCTTC. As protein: CASSLTSGSAREQFF.

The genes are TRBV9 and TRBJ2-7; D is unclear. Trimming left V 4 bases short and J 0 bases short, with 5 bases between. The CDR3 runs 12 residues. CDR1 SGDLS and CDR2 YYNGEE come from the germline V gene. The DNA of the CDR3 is TGTGCCAGCAGCTACAGCTCCTACGAGCAGTACTTC. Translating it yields CASSYSSYEQYF.

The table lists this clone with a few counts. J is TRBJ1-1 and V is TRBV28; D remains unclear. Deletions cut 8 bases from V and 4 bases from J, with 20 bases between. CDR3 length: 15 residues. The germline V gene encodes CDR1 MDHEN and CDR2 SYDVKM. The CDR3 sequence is CASARPAPEGTEAFF. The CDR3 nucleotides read TGTGCCAGCGCAAGGCCGGCCCCCGAGGGCACTGAAGCTTTCTTT.

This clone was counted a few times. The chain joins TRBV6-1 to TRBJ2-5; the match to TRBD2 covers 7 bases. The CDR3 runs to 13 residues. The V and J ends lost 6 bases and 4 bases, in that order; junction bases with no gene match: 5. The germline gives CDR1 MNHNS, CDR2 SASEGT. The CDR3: CASSRIAGETQYF. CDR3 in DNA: TGTGCCAGCAGCCGAATAGCGGGAGAGACCCAGTACTTC.

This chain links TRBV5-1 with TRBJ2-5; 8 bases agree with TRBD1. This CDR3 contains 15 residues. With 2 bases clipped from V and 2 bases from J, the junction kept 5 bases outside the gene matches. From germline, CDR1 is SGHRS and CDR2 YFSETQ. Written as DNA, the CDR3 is TGCGCCAGCAGCTTAGGACAGGGTGAACAAGAGACCCAGTACTTC. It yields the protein CASSLGQGEQETQYF.

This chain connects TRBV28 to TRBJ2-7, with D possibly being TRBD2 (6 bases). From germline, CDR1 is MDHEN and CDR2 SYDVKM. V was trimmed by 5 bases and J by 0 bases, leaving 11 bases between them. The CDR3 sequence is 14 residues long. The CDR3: CASSILAASYEQYF. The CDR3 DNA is TGTGCCAGCAGTATACTAGCAGCCTCCTACGAGCAGTACTTC.

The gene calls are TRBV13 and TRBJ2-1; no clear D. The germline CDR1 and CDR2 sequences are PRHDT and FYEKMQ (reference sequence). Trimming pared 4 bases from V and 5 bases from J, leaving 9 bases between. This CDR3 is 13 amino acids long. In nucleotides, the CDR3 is TGTGCCAGCAGCTCCAAACTAAACAATGAGCAGTTCTTC. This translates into CASSSKLNNEQFF.

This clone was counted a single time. CDR3 in amino acids: CASSFISGRSGTGELFF. The CDR3 DNA sequence: TGTGCCAGCAGCTTCATTAGCGGGAGGTCGGGCACCGGGGAGCTGTTTTTT. This chain links TRBV11-2 with TRBJ2-2, with 10 bases identical to TRBD2. CDR3 length: 17 residues. Germline V gene lookup returns CDR1 SGHAT and CDR2 FQNNGV. Unmatched junction bases numbered 8, after V lost 3 bases and J lost 4 bases.

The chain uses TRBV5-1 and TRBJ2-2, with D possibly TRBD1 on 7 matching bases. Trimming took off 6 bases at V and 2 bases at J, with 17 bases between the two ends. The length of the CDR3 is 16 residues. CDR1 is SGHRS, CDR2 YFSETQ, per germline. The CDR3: CASTRGDRKNTGELFF. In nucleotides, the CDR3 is TGCGCCAGCACCAGGGGGGATAGGAAAAACACCGGGGAGCTGTTTTTT.

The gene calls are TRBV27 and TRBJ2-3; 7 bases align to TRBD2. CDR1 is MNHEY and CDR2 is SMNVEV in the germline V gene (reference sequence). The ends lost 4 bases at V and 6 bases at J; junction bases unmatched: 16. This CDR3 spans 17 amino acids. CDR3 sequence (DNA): TGTGCCAGCAGTTCCCCCGCGTTGGCGGGAGAGTTCGATACGCAGTATTTT. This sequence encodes CASSSPALAGEFDTQYF.

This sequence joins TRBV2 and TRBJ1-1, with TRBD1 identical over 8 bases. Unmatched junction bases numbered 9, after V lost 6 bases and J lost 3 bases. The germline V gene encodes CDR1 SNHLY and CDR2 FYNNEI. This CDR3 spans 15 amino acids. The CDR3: CASSKGQGQYTEAFF. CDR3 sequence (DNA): TGTGCCAGCAGCAAAGGACAGGGCCAATACACTGAAGCTTTCTTT. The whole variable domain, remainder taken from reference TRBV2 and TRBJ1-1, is EPEVTQTPSHQVTQMGQEVILRCVPISNHLYFYWYRQILGQKVEFLVSFYNNEISEKSEIFDDQFSVERPDGSNFTLKIRSTKLEDSAMYFCASSKGQGQYTEAFFGQGTRLTVV.

The CDR3 DNA is TGTGCCAGCAGCTTATGGCGGGAGGGTCACCTCTACGAGCAGTACTTC. It translates to CASSLWREGHLYEQYF. V gene TRBV11-2 combines with J gene TRBJ2-7; 9 bases map to TRBD2. The J segment lost 3 bases and the V segment lost 2 bases, leaving 8 bases of the junction unmatched. Germline V CDR1 and CDR2: SGHAT, FQNNGV. The CDR3 is made up of 16 amino acids.

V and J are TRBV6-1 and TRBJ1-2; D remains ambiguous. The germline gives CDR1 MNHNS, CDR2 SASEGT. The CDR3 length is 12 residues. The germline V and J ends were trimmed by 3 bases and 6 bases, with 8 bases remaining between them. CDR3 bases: TGTGCCAGCAGTGATCAGCGTCATGGCTACACCTTC. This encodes CASSDQRHGYTF.

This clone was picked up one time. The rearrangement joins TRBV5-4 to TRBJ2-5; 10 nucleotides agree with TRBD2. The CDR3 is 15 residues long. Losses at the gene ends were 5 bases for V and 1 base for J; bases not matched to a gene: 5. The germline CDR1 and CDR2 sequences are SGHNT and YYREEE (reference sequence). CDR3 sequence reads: CASSALAGSQETQYF. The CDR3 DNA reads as TGTGCCAGCAGTGCACTAGCGGGGAGCCAAGAGACCCAGTACTTC.

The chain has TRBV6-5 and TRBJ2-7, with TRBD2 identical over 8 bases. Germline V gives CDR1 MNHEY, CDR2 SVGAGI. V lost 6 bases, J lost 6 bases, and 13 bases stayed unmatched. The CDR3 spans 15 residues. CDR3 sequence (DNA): TGTGCCAGCAGCCCCCGGGGACTAGACACCACCGAGCAGTACTTC. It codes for CASSPRGLDTTEQYF.

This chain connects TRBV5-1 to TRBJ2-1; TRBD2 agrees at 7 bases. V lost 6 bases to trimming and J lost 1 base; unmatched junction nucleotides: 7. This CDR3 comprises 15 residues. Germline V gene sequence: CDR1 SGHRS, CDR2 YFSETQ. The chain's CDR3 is CASTTWGGSYNEQFF. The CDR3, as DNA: TGCGCCAGCACCACCTGGGGGGGATCCTACAATGAGCAGTTCTTC.

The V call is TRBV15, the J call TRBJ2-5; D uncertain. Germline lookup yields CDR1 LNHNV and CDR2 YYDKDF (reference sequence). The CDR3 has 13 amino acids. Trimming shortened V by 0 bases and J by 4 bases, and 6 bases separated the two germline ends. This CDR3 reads CATSRDRIETQYF. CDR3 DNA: TGTGCCACCAGCAGAGACAGGATAGAGACCCAGTACTTC.

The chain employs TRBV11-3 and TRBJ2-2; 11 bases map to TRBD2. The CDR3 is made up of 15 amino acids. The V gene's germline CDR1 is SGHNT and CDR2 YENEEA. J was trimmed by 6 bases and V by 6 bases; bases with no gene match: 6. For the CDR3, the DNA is TGTGCCAGCAGTCAAACGACTAGCGGGGCCGGGGAGCTGTTTTTT. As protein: CASSQTTSGAGELFF.

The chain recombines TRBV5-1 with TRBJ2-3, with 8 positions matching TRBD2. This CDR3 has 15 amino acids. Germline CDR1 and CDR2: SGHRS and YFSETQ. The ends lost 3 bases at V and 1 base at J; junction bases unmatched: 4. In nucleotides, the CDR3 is TGCGCCAGCAGCTGGTCGGGACTAGGCACAGATACGCAGTATTTT. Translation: CASSWSGLGTDTQYF.

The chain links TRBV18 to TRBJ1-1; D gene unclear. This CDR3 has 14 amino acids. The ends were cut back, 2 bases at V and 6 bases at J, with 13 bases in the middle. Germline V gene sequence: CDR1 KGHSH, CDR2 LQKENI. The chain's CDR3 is CASSPGMEVAEAFF. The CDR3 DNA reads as TGTGCCAGCTCACCAGGGATGGAGGTAGCTGAAGCTTTCTTT.

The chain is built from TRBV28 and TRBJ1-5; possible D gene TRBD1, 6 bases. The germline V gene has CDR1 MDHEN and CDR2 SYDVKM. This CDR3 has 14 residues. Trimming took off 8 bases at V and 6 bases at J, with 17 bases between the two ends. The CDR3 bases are TGTGCCAGCCTGGGGGCAGGCCCTATTCAGCCCCAGCATTTT. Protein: CASLGAGPIQPQHF.